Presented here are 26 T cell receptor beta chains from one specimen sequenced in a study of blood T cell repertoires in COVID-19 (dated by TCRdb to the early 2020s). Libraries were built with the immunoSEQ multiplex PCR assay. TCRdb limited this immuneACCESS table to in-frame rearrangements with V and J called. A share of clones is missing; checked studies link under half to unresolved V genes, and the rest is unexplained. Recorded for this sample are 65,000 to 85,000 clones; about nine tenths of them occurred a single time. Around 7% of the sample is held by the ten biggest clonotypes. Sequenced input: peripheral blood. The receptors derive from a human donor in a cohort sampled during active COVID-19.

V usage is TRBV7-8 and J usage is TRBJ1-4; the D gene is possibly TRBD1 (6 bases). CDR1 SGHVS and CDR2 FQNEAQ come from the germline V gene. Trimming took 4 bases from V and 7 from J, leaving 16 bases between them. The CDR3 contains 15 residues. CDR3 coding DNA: TGTGCCAGCAGCTCAACAGGGATGGGTGGTGAAAAACTGTTTTTT. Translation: CASSSTGMGGEKLFF.

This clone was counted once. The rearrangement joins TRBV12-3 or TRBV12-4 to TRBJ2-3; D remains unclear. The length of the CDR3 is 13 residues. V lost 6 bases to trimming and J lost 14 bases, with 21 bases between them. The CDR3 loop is CASSLLRGPSPYF. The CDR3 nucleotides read TGTGCCAGCAGCCTTCTAAGAGGTCCATCGCCGTATTTT.

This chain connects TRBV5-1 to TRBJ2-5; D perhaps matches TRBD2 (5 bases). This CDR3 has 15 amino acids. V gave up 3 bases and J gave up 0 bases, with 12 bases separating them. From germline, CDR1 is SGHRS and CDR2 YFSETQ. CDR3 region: CASSSGGSYQETQYF. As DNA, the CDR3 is TGCGCCAGCAGCTCAGGCGGGTCGTACCAAGAGACCCAGTACTTC.

CDR3 loop: CASSPRDSRFGNTIYF. Written as DNA, the CDR3 is TGTGCCAGCAGCCCCCGGGACAGTCGATTTGGAAACACCATATATTTT. This rearrangement joins TRBV7-8 to TRBJ1-3; 7 bases are shared with TRBD1. Germline V CDR1 and CDR2: SGHVS, FQNEAQ. There are 16 residues in the CDR3. V was clipped by 5 bases and J by 3 bases; unmatched bases: 10.

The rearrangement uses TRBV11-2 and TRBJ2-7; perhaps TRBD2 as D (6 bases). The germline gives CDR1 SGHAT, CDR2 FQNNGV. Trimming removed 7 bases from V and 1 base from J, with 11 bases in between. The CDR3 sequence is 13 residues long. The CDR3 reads CASTWGESYEQYF. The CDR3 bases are TGTGCCAGCACCTGGGGGGAATCCTACGAGCAGTACTTC.

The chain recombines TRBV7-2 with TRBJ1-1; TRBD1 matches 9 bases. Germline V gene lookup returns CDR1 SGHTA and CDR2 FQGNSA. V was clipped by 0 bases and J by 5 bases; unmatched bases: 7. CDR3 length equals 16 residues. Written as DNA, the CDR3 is TGTGCCAGCAGCTTAGCGGGACAGGGTTCGAAAACTGAAGCTTTCTTT. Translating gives CASSLAGQGSKTEAFF.

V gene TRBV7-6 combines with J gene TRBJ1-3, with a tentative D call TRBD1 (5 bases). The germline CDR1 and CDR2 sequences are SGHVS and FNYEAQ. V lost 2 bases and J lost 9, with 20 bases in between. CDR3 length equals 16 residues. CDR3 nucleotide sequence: TGTGCCAGCAGCTTATCAGGGTACGGGCCCCCGACCACCATATATTTT. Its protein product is CASSLSGYGPPTTIYF.

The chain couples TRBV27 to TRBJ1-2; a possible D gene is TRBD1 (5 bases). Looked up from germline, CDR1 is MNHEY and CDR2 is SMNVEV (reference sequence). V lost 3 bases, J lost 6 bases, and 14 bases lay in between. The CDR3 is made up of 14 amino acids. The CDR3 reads CASSFRGAGHGYTF. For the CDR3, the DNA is TGTGCCAGCAGTTTCAGAGGTGCGGGGCATGGCTACACCTTC.

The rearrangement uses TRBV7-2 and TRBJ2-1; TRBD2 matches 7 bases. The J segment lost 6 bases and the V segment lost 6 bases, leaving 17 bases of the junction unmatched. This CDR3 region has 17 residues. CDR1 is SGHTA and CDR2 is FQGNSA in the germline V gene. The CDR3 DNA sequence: TGTGCCAGCAGTTCCCGGACTAGTCGTTCCTTAGCCAATGAGCAGTTCTTC. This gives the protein CASSSRTSRSLANEQFF.

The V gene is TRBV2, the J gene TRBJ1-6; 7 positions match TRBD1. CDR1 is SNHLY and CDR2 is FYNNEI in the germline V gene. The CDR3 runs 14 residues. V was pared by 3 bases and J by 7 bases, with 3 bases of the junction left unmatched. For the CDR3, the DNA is TGTGCCAGCAGTGAGGGGACAGCAAATTCACCCCTCCACTTT. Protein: CASSEGTANSPLHF.

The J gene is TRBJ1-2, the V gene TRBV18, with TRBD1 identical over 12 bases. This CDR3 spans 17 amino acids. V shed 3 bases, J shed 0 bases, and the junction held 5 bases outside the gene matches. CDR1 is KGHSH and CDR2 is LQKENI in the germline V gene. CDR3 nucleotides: TGTGCCAGCTCACCTCCGGGACAGGGGGCACCTAACTATGGCTACACCTTC. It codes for CASSPPGQGAPNYGYTF. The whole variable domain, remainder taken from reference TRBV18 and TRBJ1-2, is NAGVMQNPRHLVRRRGQEARLRCSPMKGHSHVYWYRQLPEEGLKFMVYLQKENIIDESGMPKERFSAEFPKEGPSILRIQQVVRGDSAAYFCASSPPGQGAPNYGYTFGSGTRLTVV.

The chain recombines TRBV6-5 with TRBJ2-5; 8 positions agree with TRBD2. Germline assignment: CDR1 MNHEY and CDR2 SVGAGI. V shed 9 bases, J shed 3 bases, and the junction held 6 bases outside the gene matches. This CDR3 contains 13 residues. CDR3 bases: TGTGCCAGAAGTAGGACTAGCAAAGAGACCCAGTACTTC. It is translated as CARSRTSKETQYF.

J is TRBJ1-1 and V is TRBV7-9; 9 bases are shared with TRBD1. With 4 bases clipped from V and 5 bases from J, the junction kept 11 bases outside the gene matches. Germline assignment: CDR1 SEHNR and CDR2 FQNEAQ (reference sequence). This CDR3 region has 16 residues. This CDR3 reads CASSSTRVTGGTEAFF. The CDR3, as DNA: TGTGCCAGCAGCTCCACCCGGGTGACAGGGGGGACTGAAGCTTTCTTT.

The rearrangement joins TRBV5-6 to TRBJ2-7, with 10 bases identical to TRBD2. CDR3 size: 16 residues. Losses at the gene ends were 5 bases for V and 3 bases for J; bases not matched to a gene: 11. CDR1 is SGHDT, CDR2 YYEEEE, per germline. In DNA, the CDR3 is TGTGCCAGCAGTTTAGCCGGGACTAGCGAACACTACGAGCAGTACTTC. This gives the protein CASSLAGTSEHYEQYF.

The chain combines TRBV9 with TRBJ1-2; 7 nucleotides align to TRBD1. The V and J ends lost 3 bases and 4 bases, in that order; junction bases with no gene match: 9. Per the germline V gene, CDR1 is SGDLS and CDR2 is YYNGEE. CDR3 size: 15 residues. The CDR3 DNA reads TGTGCCAGCAGCGCCCAAGGACAGGTTCCCTATGGCTACACCTTC. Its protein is CASSAQGQVPYGYTF.

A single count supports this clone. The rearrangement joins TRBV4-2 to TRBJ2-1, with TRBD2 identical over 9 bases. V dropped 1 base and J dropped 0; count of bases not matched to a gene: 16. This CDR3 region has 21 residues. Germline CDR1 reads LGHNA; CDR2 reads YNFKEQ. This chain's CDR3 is CASSQGASGTSFPPSYNEQFF. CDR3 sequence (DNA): TGTGCCAGCAGCCAAGGCGCCTCCGGGACTAGCTTTCCCCCCTCCTACAATGAGCAGTTCTTC.

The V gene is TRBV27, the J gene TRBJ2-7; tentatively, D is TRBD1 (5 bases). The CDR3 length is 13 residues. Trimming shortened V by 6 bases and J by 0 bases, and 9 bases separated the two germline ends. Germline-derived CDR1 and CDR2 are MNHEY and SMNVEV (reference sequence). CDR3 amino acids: CASRLDSSYEQYF. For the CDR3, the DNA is TGTGCCAGCAGGTTAGACAGCTCCTACGAGCAGTACTTC.

CDR3 sequence: CASTGSGLYGYTF. The CDR3 DNA is TGTGCCAGCACTGGATCGGGTCTTTATGGCTACACCTTC. The J gene is TRBJ1-2, the V gene TRBV27; D is unresolved. CDR3 length equals 13 residues. The V gene's germline CDR1 is MNHEY and CDR2 SMNVEV (reference sequence). With 7 bases removed from V and 5 bases from J, the gap between germline ends came to 14 bases.

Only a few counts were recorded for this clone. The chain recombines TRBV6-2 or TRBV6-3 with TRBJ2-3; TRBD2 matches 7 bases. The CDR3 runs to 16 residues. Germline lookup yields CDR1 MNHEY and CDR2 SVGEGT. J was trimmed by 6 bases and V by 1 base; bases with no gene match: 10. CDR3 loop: CASSYWRGFVNDTQYF. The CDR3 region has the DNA TGTGCCAGCAGTTACTGGCGGGGGTTCGTCAACGATACGCAGTATTTT.

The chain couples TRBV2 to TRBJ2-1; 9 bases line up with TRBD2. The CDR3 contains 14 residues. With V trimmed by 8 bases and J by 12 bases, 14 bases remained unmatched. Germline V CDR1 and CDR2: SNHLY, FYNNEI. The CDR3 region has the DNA TGTGCCAGCGAGATTGGGACTAGCTGGTCGGGGCAGTTCTTC. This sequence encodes CASEIGTSWSGQFF.

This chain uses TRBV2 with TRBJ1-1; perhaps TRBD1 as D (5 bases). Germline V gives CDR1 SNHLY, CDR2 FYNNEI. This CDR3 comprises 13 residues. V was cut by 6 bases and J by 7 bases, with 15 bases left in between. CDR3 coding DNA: TGTGCCAGCAGCGAGGACATTGAAGGTGAAGCTTTCTTT. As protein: CASSEDIEGEAFF.

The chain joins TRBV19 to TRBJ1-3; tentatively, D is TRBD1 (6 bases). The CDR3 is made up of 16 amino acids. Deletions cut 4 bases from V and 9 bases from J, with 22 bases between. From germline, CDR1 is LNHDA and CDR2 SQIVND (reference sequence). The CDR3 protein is CASSTNPQGSGGTIYF. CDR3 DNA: TGTGCCAGTAGTACAAACCCCCAGGGGTCCGGAGGCACCATATATTTT.

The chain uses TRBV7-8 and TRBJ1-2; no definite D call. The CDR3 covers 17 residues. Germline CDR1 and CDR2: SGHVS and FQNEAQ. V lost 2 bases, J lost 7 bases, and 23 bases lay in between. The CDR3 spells CASSLSRSERALSGYTF. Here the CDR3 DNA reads TGTGCCAGCAGCTTAAGTAGGTCGGAGCGGGCCCTGAGTGGCTACACCTTC.

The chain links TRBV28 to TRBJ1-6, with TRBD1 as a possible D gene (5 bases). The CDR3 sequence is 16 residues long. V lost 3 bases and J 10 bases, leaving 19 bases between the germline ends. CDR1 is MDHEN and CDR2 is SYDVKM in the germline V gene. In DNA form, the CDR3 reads TGTGCCAGCAGTTTTAGACAGACCCTTATGGGGTCACCCCTCCACTTT. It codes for CASSFRQTLMGSPLHF.

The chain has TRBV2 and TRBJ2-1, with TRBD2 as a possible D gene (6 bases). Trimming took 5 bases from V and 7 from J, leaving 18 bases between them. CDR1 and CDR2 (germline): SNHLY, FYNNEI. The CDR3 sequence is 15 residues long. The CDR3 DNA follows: TGTGCCAGCAGTCCTTCTGCGGGGACGAGGAATGAGCAGTTCTTC. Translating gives CASSPSAGTRNEQFF.

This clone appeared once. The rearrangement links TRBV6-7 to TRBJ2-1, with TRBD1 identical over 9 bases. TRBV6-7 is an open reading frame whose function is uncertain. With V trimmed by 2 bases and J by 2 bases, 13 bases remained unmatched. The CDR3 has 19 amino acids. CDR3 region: CASSYVVVERTGAYNEQFF. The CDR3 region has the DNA TGTGCCAGCAGTTACGTCGTAGTGGAAAGGACAGGGGCCTACAATGAGCAGTTCTTC.